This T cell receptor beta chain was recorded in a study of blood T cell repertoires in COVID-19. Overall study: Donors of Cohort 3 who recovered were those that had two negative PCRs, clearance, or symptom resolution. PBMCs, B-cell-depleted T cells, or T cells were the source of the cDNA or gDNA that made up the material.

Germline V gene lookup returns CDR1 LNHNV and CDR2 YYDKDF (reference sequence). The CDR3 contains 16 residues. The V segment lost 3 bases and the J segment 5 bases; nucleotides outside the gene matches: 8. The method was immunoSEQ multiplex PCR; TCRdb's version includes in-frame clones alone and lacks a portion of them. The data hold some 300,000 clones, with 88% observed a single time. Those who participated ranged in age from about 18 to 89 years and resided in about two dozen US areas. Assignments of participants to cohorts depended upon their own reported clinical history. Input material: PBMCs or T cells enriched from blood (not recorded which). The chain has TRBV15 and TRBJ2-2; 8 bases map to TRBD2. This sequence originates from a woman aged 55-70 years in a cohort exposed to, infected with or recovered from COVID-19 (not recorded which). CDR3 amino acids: CATSSLASGGTGELFF. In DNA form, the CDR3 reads TGTGCCACCAGCAGTCTCGCTTCGGGGGGGACCGGGGAGCTGTTTTTT.